This TCR beta chain was recovered during a study of cytomegalovirus exposure and HLA in healthy donors. The study, taken as a whole, reports: Later analysis associated a missense DCLRE1C variant with TCR beta V- and J-gene trimming. Later analysis showed most CMV-associated TCR beta chains appearing HLA-restricted.

About this clone itself: Its antigen is not identified.

Primers for the PCR totalled 60 Vbeta and 13 Jbeta. Repertoires were generated with immunoSEQ multiplex PCR, while TCRdb's copy carries only in-frame clones and drops some. The data show around 190,000 clones, around nine tenths seen once. The CDR3 has 16 amino acids. Deletions cut 7 bases from V and 1 base from J, with 19 bases between. From germline, CDR1 is WSHSY and CDR2 SAAADI. The gene calls are TRBV10-2 and TRBJ1-2; D ambiguous. This TCR was recovered from a woman between 18 and 29 years old in good health and CMV-seronegative. Sample: PBMCs. CDR3 loop: CASTGQEWGGNYGYTF. The CDR3 bases are TGCGCCAGCACAGGTCAGGAGTGGGGAGGTAACTATGGCTACACCTTC.